The T cell receptor beta chain under discussion was sequenced for a study of blood T cells in healthy people across ages. A second 7 to 11 cycle PCR used barcoded and J-beta primers. TCRdb analysed the 5' RACE reads with MiXCR anew, one entry per CDR3 protein. The data hold hundreds of thousands of distinct CDR3 sequences, with roughly 20% observed a single time. Sequenced sample: blood. The clonotype originates from a man between 65 and 79 years old in good health.

This CDR3 is CSVGGRFNEKLFF. CDR3 sequence (DNA): TGCAGCGTTGGGGGACGGTTTAATGAAAAACTGTTTTTT. V is TRBV29-1 and J is TRBJ1-4, with D perhaps TRBD1 (5 bases). The CDR3 has 13 residues. Germline lookup yields CDR1 SQVTM and CDR2 ANQGSEA. V lost 4 bases, J lost 4 bases, and 10 bases lay in between.